The 16 T cell receptor beta chains reported below all come from one sample, sequenced in a study of blood T cell repertoires in COVID-19. The repertoire was sequenced with immunoSEQ multiplex PCR; TCRdb's copy has only in-frame clones and lacks some. Among approximately 280,000 clones listed, about 89% were seen once. Sequencing used peripheral blood. The receptor source for this set is a middle-aged man with acute or convalescent COVID-19.

The rearrangement links TRBV12-3 or TRBV12-4 to TRBJ2-1, with D uncertain. The CDR3 is 13 amino acids. V was trimmed by 3 bases and J by 7 bases, leaving 10 bases between them. The CDR3 loop reads CASSFMTENEQFF. The CDR3 DNA is TGTGCCAGCAGTTTTATGACGGAGAATGAGCAGTTCTTC.

The V gene is TRBV19, the J gene TRBJ1-4; D is unresolved. The CDR3 is made up of 15 amino acids. The V end was cut by 2 bases, the J end by 7 bases, with 14 bases between. CDR1 is LNHDA and CDR2 is SQIVND in the germline V gene (reference sequence). The CDR3 DNA is TGTGCCAGTAGTATAAATTCGGGGATCGGTGAAAAACTGTTTTTT. Its translation: CASSINSGIGEKLFF. Full variable domain (outside the CDR3, taken from reference TRBV19 and TRBJ1-4): DGGITQSPKYLFRKEGQNVTLSCEQNLNHDAMYWYRQDPGQGLRLIYYSQIVNDFQKGDIAEGYSVSREKKESFPLTVTSAQKNPTAFYLCASSINSGIGEKLFFGSGTQLSVL.

The chain links TRBV28 to TRBJ1-2, with a tentative D call TRBD1 (6 bases). This CDR3 spans 15 amino acids. Per germline, CDR1 MDHEN and CDR2 SYDVKM. V was trimmed by 6 bases and J by 3 bases, leaving 17 bases between them. CDR3 residues: CASRRPARGDYGYTF. In DNA form, the CDR3 reads TGTGCCAGCAGGCGCCCCGCCAGGGGAGACTATGGCTACACCTTC.

The gene calls are TRBV6-2 or TRBV6-3 and TRBJ1-2; 7 nucleotides align to TRBD1. V shed 2 bases, J shed 10 bases, and the junction held 10 bases outside the gene matches. The V gene's germline CDR1 is MNHEY and CDR2 SVGEGT. The CDR3 spans 14 residues. The CDR3 region is CASSYVLGQRLYTF. CDR3 in DNA: TGTGCCAGCAGTTACGTGTTGGGACAGAGACTCTACACCTTC.

This sequence joins TRBV15 and TRBJ2-5; D unresolved. V dropped 2 bases and J dropped 4 bases, with 11 bases sitting between them. From germline, CDR1 is LNHNV and CDR2 YYDKDF (reference sequence). There are 14 residues in the CDR3. This CDR3 reads CATSRPRRRETQYF. The DNA for the CDR3 is TGTGCCACCAGCAGACCAAGAAGGAGAGAGACCCAGTACTTC.

The J gene is TRBJ1-2, the V gene TRBV27; 8 nucleotides align to TRBD1. V shed 2 bases and J 6 bases; nucleotides not matched to a gene: 8. Germline CDR1 reads MNHEY; CDR2 reads SMNVEV (reference sequence). This CDR3 is built from 15 residues. The CDR3 spells CASSLSPTGVNGYTF. For the CDR3, the DNA is TGTGCCAGCAGTTTAAGTCCGACAGGGGTAAATGGCTACACCTTC.

V is TRBV5-5 and J is TRBJ2-2; 7 bases line up with TRBD2. The V and J ends lost 2 bases and 7 bases, in that order; junction bases with no gene match: 5. The CDR3 consists of 14 residues. CDR1 and CDR2 (germline): SGHKS, YYEKEE (reference sequence). For the CDR3, the DNA is TGTGCCAGCAGCTTAAGGGACTATAGCGGGGAGCTGTTTTTT. This gives the protein CASSLRDYSGELFF.

V gene TRBV6-5 combines with J gene TRBJ1-1, with D maybe TRBD1 (5 bases). Germline CDR1 and CDR2: MNHEY and SVGAGI. The CDR3 contains 15 residues. V was pared by 6 bases and J by 1 base, with 15 bases between. CDR3: CASRNVPRGNTEAFF. The CDR3 nucleotides are TGTGCCAGCAGGAACGTTCCTAGGGGGAACACTGAAGCTTTCTTT.

The chain joins TRBV13 to TRBJ1-1, with D maybe TRBD1 (6 bases). The CDR3 length is 15 residues. V dropped 5 bases and J dropped 7 bases, with 20 bases sitting between them. CDR1 PRHDT and CDR2 FYEKMQ come from the germline V gene (reference sequence). The DNA for the CDR3 is TGTGCCAGCAGCCCCACCTCGGGAGGGGGAGTTGAAGCTTTCTTT. Translated: CASSPTSGGGVEAFF.

The J gene is TRBJ2-3, the V gene TRBV14; a weak D match, TRBD2 (6 bases). V lost 5 bases, J lost 1 base, and 10 bases lay in between. Germline lookup yields CDR1 SGHDN and CDR2 FVKESK. There are 14 residues in the CDR3. The CDR3 sequence is CASSFGGGTDTQYF. Written as DNA, the CDR3 is TGTGCCAGCAGCTTCGGGGGTGGCACAGATACGCAGTATTTT.

The chain combines TRBV5-1 with TRBJ2-1, with D maybe TRBD2 (6 bases). The CDR3 contains 12 residues. V was shortened by 4 bases and J by 10 bases, with 12 bases between the two germline ends. The germline V gene encodes CDR1 SGHRS and CDR2 YFSETQ. The CDR3 region has the DNA TGCGCCAGCAGCGGGACTTTGGGGGAGCAGTTCTTC. Protein sequence: CASSGTLGEQFF.

The chain uses TRBV11-1 and TRBJ2-3; D is unclear. Germline V gene sequence: CDR1 SGHAT, CDR2 FQDESV (reference sequence). This CDR3 has 15 amino acids. Trimming removed 1 base from V and 1 base from J, with 9 bases in between. CDR3 nucleotide sequence: TGTGCCAGCAGCTTAGTCTCCAGCGGCACAGATACGCAGTATTTT. Residues: CASSLVSSGTDTQYF.

A remark on this clone: Other DNA sequences from this sample encode an identical CDR3 as well. The chain joins TRBV30 to TRBJ1-1; D may be TRBD1 (5 bases). Germline values: CDR1 GTSNPN, CDR2 SVGIG (reference sequence). Between the trimmed V and J ends, which lost 2 bases and 0 bases, there was a span of 7 bases. The CDR3 covers 13 residues. The CDR3 reads CAWSRQLNTEAFF. DNA for the CDR3: TGTGCCTGGAGTAGACAGCTGAACACTGAAGCTTTCTTT.

The V call is TRBV19, the J call TRBJ2-2; D is perhaps TRBD2 (7 bases). The V and J ends lost 7 bases and 4 bases respectively, with 13 bases between them. The CDR3 is made up of 14 amino acids. Germline values: CDR1 LNHDA, CDR2 SQIVND (reference sequence). The CDR3 DNA is TGTGCCAGTAAGGGGGGGCCAGGCACCGGGGAGCTGTTTTTT. Its protein product is CASKGGPGTGELFF.

V gene TRBV9 combines with J gene TRBJ2-1; 8 bases line up with TRBD1. Trimming removed 0 bases from V and 4 bases from J; junction bases left unmatched: 6. CDR3 size: 16 residues. Germline values: CDR1 SGDLS, CDR2 YYNGEE. The CDR3: CASSVGAGGRYNEQFF. DNA of the CDR3: TGTGCCAGCAGCGTAGGGGCAGGGGGCAGGTACAATGAGCAGTTCTTC.

The chain joins TRBV10-3 to TRBJ1-1; 7 bases match TRBD1. The V gene end was trimmed by 6 bases and the J gene end by 5 bases; junction bases not matched to a gene: 6. The CDR3 sequence is 13 residues long. Germline V gives CDR1 ENHRY, CDR2 SYGVKD. CDR3 in DNA: TGTGCCATCAGCTTTCACAGGGGAACTGAAGCTTTCTTT. Protein: CAISFHRGTEAFF.